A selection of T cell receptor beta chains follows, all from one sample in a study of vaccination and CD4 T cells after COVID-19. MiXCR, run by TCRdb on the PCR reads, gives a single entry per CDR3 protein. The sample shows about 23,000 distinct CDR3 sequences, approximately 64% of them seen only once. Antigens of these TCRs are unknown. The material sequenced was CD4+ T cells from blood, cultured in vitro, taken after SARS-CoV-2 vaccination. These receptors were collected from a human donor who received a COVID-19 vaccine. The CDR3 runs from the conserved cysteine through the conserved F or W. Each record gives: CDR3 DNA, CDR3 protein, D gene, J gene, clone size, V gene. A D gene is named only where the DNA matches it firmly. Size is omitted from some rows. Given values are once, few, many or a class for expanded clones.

TGTGCCACCAGCAGAGTTTCGTCCTCAACTAATGAAAAACTGTTTTTT CATSRVSSSTNEKLFF NA TRBJ1-4 NA TRBV15
TGCAGTTGTGAACGGACCTCAGGAGAGACCCAGTACTTC CSCERTSGETQYF NA TRBJ2-5 NA TRBV20-1
TGTGCCAGCAGCCCGACCACTTTCGCTGAAGCTTTCTTT CASSPTTFAEAFF NA TRBJ1-1 few TRBV6-1
TGTGCCAGCAGTTTAAACAATCAGCCCCAGCATTTT CASSLNNQPQHF NA TRBJ1-5 NA TRBV28
TGTGCCAGTAGTAGCGGGGGGGGCTCCCAGTACTTC CASSSGGGSQYF TRBD2 TRBJ2-5 NA TRBV19
TGTGCCAGCAGTGCACGGACTAGCGGGGGAGTAGCGAACACCGGGGAGCTGTTTTTT CASSARTSGGVANTGELFF TRBD2 TRBJ2-2 NA TRBV12-3/TRBV12-4
TGTGCCAGCAGCTTGGTCGGCAGCTCTGGAAACACCATATATTTT CASSLVGSSGNTIYF NA TRBJ1-3 NA TRBV5-4
TGTGCCAGCAGTGACTTTGGGGGGGATGGCACTGAAGCTTTCTTT CASSDFGGDGTEAFF NA TRBJ1-1 NA TRBV6-4
TGCAGTGCTATAACCGGGACAGGTTGGGTCTATGGCTACACCTTC CSAITGTGWVYGYTF TRBD1 TRBJ1-2 NA TRBV20-1
TGCAGTGCTAGAGATCCCCCGCGGGGGGGCCATGAGCAGTTCTTC CSARDPPRGGHEQFF TRBD2 TRBJ2-1 few TRBV20-1
TGTGCCAGTAGTAATGTTAGGGGCCGAGCTTTCTTT CASSNVRGRAFF NA TRBJ1-1 NA TRBV19
TGTGCCAGCAGTGACCGGACAGGGGGTGATCAGCCCCAGCATTTT CASSDRTGGDQPQHF TRBD1 TRBJ1-5 NA TRBV25-1
TGCGCCAGCAGTGAGAGGGAAGGTGTAATGGGCTACACCTTC CASSEREGVMGYTF NA TRBJ1-2 NA TRBV10-2
TGTGCCAGCAGTCGGGACACCTCCTACAATGAGCAGTTCTTC CASSRDTSYNEQFF NA TRBJ2-1 NA TRBV6-1
TGTGCCAGCAGCGCCGGGGGATCGAACAATGAGCAGTTCTTC CASSAGGSNNEQFF NA TRBJ2-1 NA TRBV11-3
TGCAGTGCTGCGGCCCGGGCCAATCAGCCCCAGCATTTT CSAAARANQPQHF NA TRBJ1-5 NA TRBV20-1
TGTGCCAGCAGCTTAGGAGCGGGGGGCCACCGCTTC CASSLGAGGHRF TRBD2 TRBJ2-1 NA TRBV7-9
TGTGCCAGCAGCATACCGGGACTAGCGGGAACAGATACGCAGTATTTT CASSIPGLAGTDTQYF TRBD2 TRBJ2-3 NA TRBV7-9
TGTGCCAGTAGTATGGGCGGGGATTTCACAGATACGCAGTATTTT CASSMGGDFTDTQYF NA TRBJ2-3 NA TRBV19
TGTGCCATCAGTGAGTCAGGGACACTGGGCCGGTTAGATACGCAGTATTTT CAISESGTLGRLDTQYF NA TRBJ2-3 once TRBV10-3
TGCGCCAGCAGTGAGTGGCGGGGGGGCACAGATACGCAGTATTTT CASSEWRGGTDTQYF TRBD2 TRBJ2-3 few TRBV10-1
TGTGCCACCAACTCCGGGGGGACAGTCTATTCGAATTCACCCCTCCACTTT CATNSGGTVYSNSPLHF TRBD1 TRBJ1-6 few TRBV19
TGTGCCACCAGTGACCCCAGTGCGGCAGGGGAGGGGGAGACCCAGTACTTC CATSDPSAAGEGETQYF NA TRBJ2-5 NA TRBV24-1
TGTGCCAGCAGCTCTAATTATCTTGGGTCTACAGGGGACACTAACTATGGCTACACCTTC CASSSNYLGSTGDTNYGYTF TRBD1 TRBJ1-2 few TRBV7-9
TGCAGTGCTGGTCATAGCGGGGGGGTCCAAGAGACCCAGTACTTC CSAGHSGGVQETQYF TRBD2 TRBJ2-5 NA TRBV20-1
TGCGCCAGCAGCCCTAGCGGGGGGTATCCCTACGAGCAGTACTTC CASSPSGGYPYEQYF TRBD2 TRBJ2-7 once TRBV5-1
TGTGCCAGCCATAGACAGGGGGCCCACTACGAGCAGTACTTC CASHRQGAHYEQYF TRBD1 TRBJ2-7 NA TRBV2
TGCAGCGTTGCTATCTCCGGCGAGACCCAGTACTTC CSVAISGETQYF NA TRBJ2-5 NA TRBV29-1
TGTGCCAGCAGTTACGGACAGGGGATGGTCACTGAAGCTTTCTTT CASSYGQGMVTEAFF TRBD1 TRBJ1-1 NA TRBV12-3/TRBV12-4
TGCGCCAGCAGTGCACGACGTTGGGAGACCCAGTACTTC CASSARRWETQYF NA TRBJ2-5 few TRBV10-2
TGCAGTGCTAGTCTCACTTTAGGGTTGAACACTGAAGCTTTCTTT CSASLTLGLNTEAFF NA TRBJ1-1 NA TRBV20-1
TGTGCCACCAGCAGAGAACGACAGGGGGCTAATCAGCCCCAGCATTTT CATSRERQGANQPQHF TRBD1 TRBJ1-5 NA TRBV15
TGTGCCAGCAGTACGAAGGGACAGGGCCATCAGCCCCAGCATTTT CASSTKGQGHQPQHF TRBD1 TRBJ1-5 NA TRBV6-1
TGTGCCAGTAGTGTACAGGGACTGCATGGCTACACCTTC CASSVQGLHGYTF NA TRBJ1-2 NA TRBV19
TGTGCCAGCAGCTTCCATTCTTTTGGTCCGGGGATGAACACTGAAGCTTTCTTT CASSFHSFGPGMNTEAFF NA TRBJ1-1 NA TRBV5-5
TGCAGTGCTAGGTCTGAAGGACAGGGAAGTAATTCACCCCTCCACTTT CSARSEGQGSNSPLHF TRBD1 TRBJ1-6 once TRBV20-1
TGTGCCAGCAGCTTGGTGTTGGCTAATGAAAAACTGTTTTTT CASSLVLANEKLFF NA TRBJ1-4 few TRBV7-6
TGTGCCAGCAGTGAAAGGGACGGGGCCATAACCTTC CASSERDGAITF NA TRBJ1-2 NA TRBV6-1
TGTGCCTGGAGTCGACGACAGCTCCTTCGGAATTCACCCCTCCACTTT CAWSRRQLLRNSPLHF NA TRBJ1-6 few TRBV30
TGTGCCAGCAGGTCCGTCGGTGGGGTTACGCAGTATTTT CASRSVGGVTQYF NA TRBJ2-3 NA TRBV12-3/TRBV12-4
TGTGCCAGCAGCTTTGGACCATACACAGATACGCAGTATTTT CASSFGPYTDTQYF NA TRBJ2-3 NA TRBV7-3
TGCGCCAGCAGCTTGTCCAGCGGGGGAATCCAAGAGACCCAGTACTTC CASSLSSGGIQETQYF TRBD2 TRBJ2-5 NA TRBV5-1
TGCGCCAGCGGCCAAATCAGGGGGACCAATGAGCAGTTCTTC CASGQIRGTNEQFF TRBD1 TRBJ2-1 NA TRBV10-1
TGTGCCAGCAGTTTCGTCACTAGCGGCTACACCTTC CASSFVTSGYTF NA TRBJ1-2 NA TRBV12-3/TRBV12-4
TGCAGTGCTAGAGACACAAGACAGGGAAACTCCTATAATTCACCCCTCCACTTT CSARDTRQGNSYNSPLHF TRBD1 TRBJ1-6 NA TRBV20-1
TGCGCCAGCAGTCAGGGGACCCATACCTACAATGAGCAGTTCTTC CASSQGTHTYNEQFF NA TRBJ2-1 few TRBV10-1
TGTGCCAGCAGCTTAGCGCTGGGGCTCTATGGCTACACCTTC CASSLALGLYGYTF NA TRBJ1-2 NA TRBV7-9
TGTGCCAGCAGCGTGGCAGCCGGCTATGGCTACACCTTC CASSVAAGYGYTF NA TRBJ1-2 NA TRBV7-2
TGTGCCAGCAGTTATTTACGGCAGGGGGGCAATTCACCCCTCCACTTT CASSYLRQGGNSPLHF TRBD1 TRBJ1-6 NA TRBV6-5
TGTGCCAGCAGTGAGAGAAAGACAGGAGGGGGGACTGAAGCTTTCTTT CASSERKTGGGTEAFF NA TRBJ1-1 NA TRBV25-1
TGCAGTGCTAGGGGGACAGGGCGCTATGGCTACACCTTC CSARGTGRYGYTF TRBD1 TRBJ1-2 NA TRBV20-1
TGCAGTGCTAGAGAGGACAGGGCGACTGAAGCTTTCTTT CSAREDRATEAFF TRBD1 TRBJ1-1 NA TRBV20-1
TGTGCCAGCAGTTCGGGACAGGGGGGGAACTATGGCTACACCTTC CASSSGQGGNYGYTF TRBD1 TRBJ1-2 few TRBV7-9
TGTGCCAGCAGCTTAAGGACAGGTTCAGAGACCCAGTACTTC CASSLRTGSETQYF TRBD1 TRBJ2-5 NA TRBV7-3
TGTGCCAGCAGTGAAATCCCGGCGGGTAGCGACAGGGGGCTCCCACCCCTCCACTTT CASSEIPAGSDRGLPPLHF TRBD1 TRBJ1-6 NA TRBV6-1
TGCAGTGCTAGAGACAGGGGGCGCGGGACGCCTGAAGCTTTCTTT CSARDRGRGTPEAFF TRBD1 TRBJ1-1 once TRBV20-1